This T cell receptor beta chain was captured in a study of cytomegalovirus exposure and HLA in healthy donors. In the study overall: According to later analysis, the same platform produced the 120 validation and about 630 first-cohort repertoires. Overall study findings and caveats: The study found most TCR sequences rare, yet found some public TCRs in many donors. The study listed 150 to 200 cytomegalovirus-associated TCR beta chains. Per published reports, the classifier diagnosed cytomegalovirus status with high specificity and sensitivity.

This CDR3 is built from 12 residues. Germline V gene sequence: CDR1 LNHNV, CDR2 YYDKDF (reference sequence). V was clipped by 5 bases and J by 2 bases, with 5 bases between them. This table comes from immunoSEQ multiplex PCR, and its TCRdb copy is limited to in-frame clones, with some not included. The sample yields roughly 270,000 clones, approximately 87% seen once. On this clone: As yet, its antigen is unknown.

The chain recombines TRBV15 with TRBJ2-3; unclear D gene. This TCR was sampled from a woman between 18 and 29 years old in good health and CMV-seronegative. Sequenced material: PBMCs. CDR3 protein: CATSPNTDTQYF. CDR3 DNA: TGTGCCACCAGCCCCAACACAGATACGCAGTATTTT.